These T cell receptor beta chains were read from a single sample in a study of T cell changes during pregnancy in multiple sclerosis. Clones were read by immunoSEQ multiplex PCR, and TCRdb kept only the in-frame ones, dropping some. The repertoire consists of tens of thousands of clones, with approximately 90% occurring once and the leading ten covering 1.4%. Sequenced material: peripheral blood, taken before pregnancy. The origin of the receptors is a female donor with multiple sclerosis, enrolled in a pregnancy study. The CDR3 runs from the conserved cysteine through the conserved F or W. Fields, in order: V gene, J gene, CDR3 protein.

TRBV2	TRBJ2-2	CASSEWRGLAGELFF
TRBV11-1	TRBJ2-1	CASRQGGYNEQFF
TRBV12-5	TRBJ2-5	CASGLALGTGGETQYF
TRBV18	TRBJ2-1	CASSPPGQGRGEQFF
TRBV7-8	TRBJ2-7	CASSLSGATYEQYF
TRBV5-5	TRBJ1-4	CASSDTGNEKLFF
TRBV7-6	TRBJ2-7	CASSSQQGIEQYF
TRBV19	TRBJ1-2	CASSIAGGNYGYTF
TRBV5-4	TRBJ2-2	CASRLAGGANGELFF
TRBV27	TRBJ2-1	CASSKGQGENEQFF
TRBV18	TRBJ2-6	CASSPNLAGANVLTF
TRBV7-8	TRBJ1-5	CASSLGAGNQPQHF
TRBV6-5	TRBJ2-3	CASSYFLAGTDTQYF
TRBV21-1	TRBJ1-5	CASSGAGGRLSNQPQHF
TRBV9	TRBJ1-2	CASSPVGQHYGYTF
TRBV7-9	TRBJ1-1	CASRTSGTGNTEAFF
TRBV14	TRBJ1-1	CASSQDGQGSDTEAFF
TRBV19	TRBJ1-3	CASRAGGIGNTIYF
TRBV2	TRBJ2-3	CASRGLAGESPSTDTQYF
TRBV4-2	TRBJ1-1	CASSRAWEGNDAEAFF
TRBV7-9	TRBJ2-7	CASGDSAPEQYF
TRBV5-1	TRBJ2-5	CASSPRTGSETQYF